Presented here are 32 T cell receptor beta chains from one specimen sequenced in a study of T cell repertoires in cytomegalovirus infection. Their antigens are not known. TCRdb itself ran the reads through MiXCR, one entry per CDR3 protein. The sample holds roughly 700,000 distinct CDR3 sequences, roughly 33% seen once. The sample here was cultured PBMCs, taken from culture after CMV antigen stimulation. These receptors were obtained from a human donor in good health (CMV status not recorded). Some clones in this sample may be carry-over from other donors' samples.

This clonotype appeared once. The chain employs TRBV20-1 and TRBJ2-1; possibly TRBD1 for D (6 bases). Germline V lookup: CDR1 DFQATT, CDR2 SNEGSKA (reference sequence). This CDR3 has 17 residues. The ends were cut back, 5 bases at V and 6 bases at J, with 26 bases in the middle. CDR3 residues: CSAWDTIGDLPRNEQFF. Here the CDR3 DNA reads TGCAGTGCTTGGGACACAATTGGGGACCTTCCACGCAATGAGCAGTTCTTC.

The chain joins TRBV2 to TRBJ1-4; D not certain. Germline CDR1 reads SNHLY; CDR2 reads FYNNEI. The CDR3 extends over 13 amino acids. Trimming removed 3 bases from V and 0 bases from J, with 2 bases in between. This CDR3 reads CASSDATNEKLFF. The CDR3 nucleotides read TGTGCCAGCAGTGATGCAACTAATGAAAAACTGTTTTTT.

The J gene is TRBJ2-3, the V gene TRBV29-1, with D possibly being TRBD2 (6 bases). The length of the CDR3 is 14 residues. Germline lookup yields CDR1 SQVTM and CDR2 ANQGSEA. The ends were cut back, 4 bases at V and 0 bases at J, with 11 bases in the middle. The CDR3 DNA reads TGCAGCGTTGCAGTGGGGAGGAGCACAGATACGCAGTATTTT. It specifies CSVAVGRSTDTQYF.

The CDR3, as DNA: TGTGCCAGCAGCCAAGAATGGGGCGGGGGGATTCCCCCCTACAATGAGCAGTTCTTC. Its translation is CASSQEWGGGIPPYNEQFF. This sequence joins TRBV14 and TRBJ2-1; 8 bases line up with TRBD2. CDR3 length equals 19 residues. After removal of 0 bases from V and 2 bases from J, the junction contained 12 bases not matched to a gene. The germline V gene encodes CDR1 SGHDN and CDR2 FVKESK.

The CDR3 loop is CASRPRGSQETQYF. The CDR3 DNA reads as TGTGCCAGTAGACCGCGGGGGAGCCAAGAGACCCAGTACTTC. The chain employs TRBV19 and TRBJ2-5; 7 bases are a match to TRBD2. V shed 6 bases and J 1 base; nucleotides not matched to a gene: 5. The CDR3 sequence is 14 residues long. The germline V gene encodes CDR1 LNHDA and CDR2 SQIVND (reference sequence).

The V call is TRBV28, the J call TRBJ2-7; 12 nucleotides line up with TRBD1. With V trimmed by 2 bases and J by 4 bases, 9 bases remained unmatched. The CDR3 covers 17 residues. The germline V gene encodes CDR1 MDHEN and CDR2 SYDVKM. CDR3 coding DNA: TGTGCCAGCAGTTTAGCGACCGGGACAGGGGGCGGATACGAGCAGTACTTC. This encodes CASSLATGTGGGYEQYF.

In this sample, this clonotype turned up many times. The CDR3, as DNA: TGTGCCAGCAGCTTAGCGCGTACGCTTGTAAATCAGCCCCAGCATTTT. It specifies CASSLARTLVNQPQHF. The chain joins TRBV7-8 to TRBJ1-5, with no clear D. Trimming shortened V by 0 bases and J by 4 bases, and 13 bases separated the two germline ends. The germline CDR1 and CDR2 sequences are SGHVS and FQNEAQ. The CDR3 is made up of 16 amino acids.

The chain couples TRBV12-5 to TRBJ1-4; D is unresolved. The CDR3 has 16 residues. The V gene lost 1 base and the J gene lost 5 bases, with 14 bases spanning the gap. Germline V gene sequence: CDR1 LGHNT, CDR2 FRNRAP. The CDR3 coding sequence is TGTGCTAGTGGTTTGGCAAAAACGGGAGGCAATGAAAAACTGTTTTTT. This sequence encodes CASGLAKTGGNEKLFF.

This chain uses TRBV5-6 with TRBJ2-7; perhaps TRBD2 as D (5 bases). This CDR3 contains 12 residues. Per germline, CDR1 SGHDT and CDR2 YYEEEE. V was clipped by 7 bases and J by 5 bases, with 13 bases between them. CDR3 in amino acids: CASGGWSHEQYF. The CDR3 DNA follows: TGTGCCAGCGGAGGATGGTCGCACGAGCAGTACTTC.

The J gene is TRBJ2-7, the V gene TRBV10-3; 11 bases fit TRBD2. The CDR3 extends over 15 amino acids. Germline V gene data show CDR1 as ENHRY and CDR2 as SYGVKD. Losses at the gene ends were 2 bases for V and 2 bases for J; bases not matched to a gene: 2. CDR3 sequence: CAISELAGGTYEQYF. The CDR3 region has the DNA TGTGCCATCAGTGAGCTAGCGGGAGGTACCTACGAGCAGTACTTC.

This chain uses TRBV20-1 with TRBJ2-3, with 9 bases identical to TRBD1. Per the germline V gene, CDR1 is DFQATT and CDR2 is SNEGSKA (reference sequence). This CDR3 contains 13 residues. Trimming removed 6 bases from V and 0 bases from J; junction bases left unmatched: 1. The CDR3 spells CSAGTGSTDTQYF. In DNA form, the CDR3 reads TGCAGTGCGGGGACAGGGAGCACAGATACGCAGTATTTT.

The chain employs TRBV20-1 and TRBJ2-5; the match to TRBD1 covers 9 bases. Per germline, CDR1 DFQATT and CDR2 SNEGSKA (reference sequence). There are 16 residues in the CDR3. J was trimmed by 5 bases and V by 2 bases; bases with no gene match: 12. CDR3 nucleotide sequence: TGCAGTGCTAGAATGGCAGGGACAGGGACTCGGGAGACCCAGTACTTC. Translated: CSARMAGTGTRETQYF.

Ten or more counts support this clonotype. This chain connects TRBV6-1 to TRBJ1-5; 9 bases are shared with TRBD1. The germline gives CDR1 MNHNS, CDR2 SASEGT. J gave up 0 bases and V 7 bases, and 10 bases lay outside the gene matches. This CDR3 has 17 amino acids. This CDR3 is CASKGPLGQGSNQPQHF. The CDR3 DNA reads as TGTGCCAGCAAGGGTCCTTTGGGACAGGGTAGCAATCAGCCCCAGCATTTT.

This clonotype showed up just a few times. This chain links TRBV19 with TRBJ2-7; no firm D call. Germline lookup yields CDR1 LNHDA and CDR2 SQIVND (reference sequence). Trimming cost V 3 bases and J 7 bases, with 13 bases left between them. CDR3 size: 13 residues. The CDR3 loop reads CASSIGPQDEQYF. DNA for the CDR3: TGTGCCAGTAGTATCGGGCCCCAGGATGAGCAGTACTTC.

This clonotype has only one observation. The CDR3 loop is CATRDSGYNSPLHF. In DNA, the CDR3 is TGTGCCACCCGGGACAGCGGCTATAATTCACCCCTCCACTTT. The J gene is TRBJ1-6, the V gene TRBV12-3 or TRBV12-4, with 7 bases that match TRBD1. The trim removed 10 bases at V and 3 bases at J, leaving 6 bases unmatched. The CDR3 extends over 14 amino acids.

Here the CDR3 reads CASSVQGPDTQYF. CDR3 bases: TGTGCCAGCAGCGTTCAGGGTCCAGATACGCAGTATTTT. The chain is built from TRBV27 and TRBJ2-3; the D gene is possibly TRBD1 (5 bases). The CDR3 is 13 residues long. Trimming pared 6 bases from V and 4 bases from J, leaving 11 bases between. Germline assignment: CDR1 MNHEY and CDR2 SMNVEV (reference sequence).

CDR3 nucleotides: TGTGCCAGCATGGGCTTAAGGCATGGCTACACCTTC. The encoded protein is CASMGLRHGYTF. The genes are TRBV6-1 and TRBJ1-2; no reliable D call. The germline V gene has CDR1 MNHNS and CDR2 SASEGT. This CDR3 has 12 residues. The V end was cut by 7 bases, the J end by 6 bases, with 12 bases between.

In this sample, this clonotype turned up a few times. The CDR3 loop reads CASSGRGSYNEQFF. The CDR3 coding sequence is TGTGCCAGTAGCGGCCGGGGATCCTACAATGAGCAGTTCTTC. The rearrangement links TRBV27 to TRBJ2-1; D perhaps matches TRBD2 (6 bases). The CDR3 covers 14 residues. Germline V gives CDR1 MNHEY, CDR2 SMNVEV (reference sequence). V lost 9 bases and J 1 base, leaving 13 bases between the germline ends.

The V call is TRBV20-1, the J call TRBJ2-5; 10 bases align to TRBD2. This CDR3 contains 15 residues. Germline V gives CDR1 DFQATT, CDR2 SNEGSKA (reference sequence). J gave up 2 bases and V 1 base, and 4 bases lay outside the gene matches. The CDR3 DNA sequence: TGCAGTGCTAGAGGGCCAGCGGGGGGGCAAGAGACCCAGTACTTC. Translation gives CSARGPAGGQETQYF.

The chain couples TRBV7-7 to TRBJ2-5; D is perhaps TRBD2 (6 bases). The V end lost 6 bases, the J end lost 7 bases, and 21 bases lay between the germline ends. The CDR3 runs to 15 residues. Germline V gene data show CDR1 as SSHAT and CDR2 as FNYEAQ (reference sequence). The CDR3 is CASSSRGAAGGTQYF. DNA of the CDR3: TGTGCCAGCAGTTCTAGAGGTGCTGCCGGGGGGACCCAGTACTTC.

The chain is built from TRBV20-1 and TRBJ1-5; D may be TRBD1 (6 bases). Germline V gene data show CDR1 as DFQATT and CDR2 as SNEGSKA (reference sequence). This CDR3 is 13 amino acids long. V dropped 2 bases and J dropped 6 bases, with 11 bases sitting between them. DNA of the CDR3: TGCAGTGCTAGACTGGGGGCCCTTCAGCCCCAGCATTTT. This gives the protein CSARLGALQPQHF.

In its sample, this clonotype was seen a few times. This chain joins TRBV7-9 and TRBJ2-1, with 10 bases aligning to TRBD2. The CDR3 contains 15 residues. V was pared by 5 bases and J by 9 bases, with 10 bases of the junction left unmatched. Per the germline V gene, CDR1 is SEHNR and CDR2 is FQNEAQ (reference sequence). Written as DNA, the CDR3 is TGTGCCAGCAGCGTCAGAAGCGGGAGGGTCTTTGAGCAGTTCTTC. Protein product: CASSVRSGRVFEQFF.

CDR3 sequence reads: CASSNPMRGIAQPQHF. The CDR3 DNA reads TGTGCCAGTAGTAACCCTATGAGGGGGATCGCCCAGCCCCAGCATTTT. V and J are TRBV19 and TRBJ1-5, with a weak D call TRBD1 (6 bases). The CDR3 extends over 16 amino acids. The germline gives CDR1 LNHDA, CDR2 SQIVND (reference sequence). The V end lost 4 bases, the J end lost 7 bases, and 20 bases lay between the germline ends.

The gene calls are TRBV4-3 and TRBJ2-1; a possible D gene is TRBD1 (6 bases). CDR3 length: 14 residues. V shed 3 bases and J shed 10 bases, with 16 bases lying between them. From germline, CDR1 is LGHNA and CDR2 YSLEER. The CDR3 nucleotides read TGCGCCAGCAGCCAGAGGGGGTCCTTAGAGGAGCAGTTCTTC. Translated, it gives CASSQRGSLEEQFF.

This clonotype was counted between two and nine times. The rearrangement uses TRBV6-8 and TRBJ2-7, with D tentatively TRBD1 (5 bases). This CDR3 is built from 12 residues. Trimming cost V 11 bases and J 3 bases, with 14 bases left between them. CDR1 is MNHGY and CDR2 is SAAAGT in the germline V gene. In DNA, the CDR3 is TGTGCCCGCCAACAGGCATACTACGAGCAGTACTTC. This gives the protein CARQQAYYEQYF.

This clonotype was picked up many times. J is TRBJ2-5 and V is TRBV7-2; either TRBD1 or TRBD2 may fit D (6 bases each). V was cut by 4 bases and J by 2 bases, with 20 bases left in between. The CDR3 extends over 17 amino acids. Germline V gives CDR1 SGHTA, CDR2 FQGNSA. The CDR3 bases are TGTGCCAGCAGCTCGGGATCTCTGAGAGGGGGGCAAGAGACCCAGTACTTC. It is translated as CASSSGSLRGGQETQYF. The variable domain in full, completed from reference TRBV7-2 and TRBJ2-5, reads GAGVSQSPSNKVTEKGKDVELRCDPISGHTALYWYRQSLGQGLEFLIYFQGNSAPDKSGLPSDRFSAERTGGSVSTLTIQRTQQEDSAVYLCASSSGSLRGGQETQYFGPGTRLLVL.

CDR3 amino acids: CASSEALVQGRGAAYEQYF. In nucleotides, the CDR3 is TGTGCCAGCAGTGAAGCGCTTGTGCAGGGGCGCGGAGCGGCCTACGAGCAGTACTTC. This chain connects TRBV2 to TRBJ2-7; D is perhaps TRBD1 (6 bases). The germline gives CDR1 SNHLY, CDR2 FYNNEI. Trimming left V 0 bases short and J 2 bases short, with 23 bases between. This CDR3 is built from 19 residues.

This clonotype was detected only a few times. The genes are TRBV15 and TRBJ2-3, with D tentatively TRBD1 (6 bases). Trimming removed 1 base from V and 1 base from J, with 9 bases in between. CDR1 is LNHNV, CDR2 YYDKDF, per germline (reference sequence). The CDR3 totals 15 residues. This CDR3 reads CATSRGNRGTDTQYF. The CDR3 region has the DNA TGTGCCACCAGCAGAGGAAACAGGGGCACAGATACGCAGTATTTT.

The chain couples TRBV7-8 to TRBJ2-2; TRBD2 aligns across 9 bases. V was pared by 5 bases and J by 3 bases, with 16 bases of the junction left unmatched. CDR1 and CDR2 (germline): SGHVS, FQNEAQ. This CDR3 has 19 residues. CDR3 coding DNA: TGTGCCAGCAGCATATCGGGGGGCCTTGGCGGGGGGGACACCGGGGAGCTGTTTTTT. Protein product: CASSISGGLGGGDTGELFF.

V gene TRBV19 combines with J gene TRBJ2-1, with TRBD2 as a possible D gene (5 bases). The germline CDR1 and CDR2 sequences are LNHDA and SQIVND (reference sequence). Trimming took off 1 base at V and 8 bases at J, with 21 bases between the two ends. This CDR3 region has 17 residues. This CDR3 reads CASSIGPKLEYLDEQFF. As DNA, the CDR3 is TGTGCCAGTAGTATAGGACCCAAACTAGAATATTTGGATGAGCAGTTCTTC.

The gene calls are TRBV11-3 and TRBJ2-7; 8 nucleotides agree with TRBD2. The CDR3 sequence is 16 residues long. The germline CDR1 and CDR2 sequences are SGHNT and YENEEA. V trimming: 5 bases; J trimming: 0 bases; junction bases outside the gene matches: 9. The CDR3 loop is CASSPPSGSASYEQYF. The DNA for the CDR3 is TGTGCCAGCAGCCCCCCCAGCGGGAGCGCCTCCTACGAGCAGTACTTC. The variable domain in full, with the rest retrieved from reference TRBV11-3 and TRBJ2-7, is EAGVVQSPRYKIIEKKQPVAFWCNPISGHNTLYWYLQNLGQGPELLIRYENEEAVDDSQLPKDRFSAERLKGVDSTLKIQPAELGDSAVYLCASSPPSGSASYEQYFGPGTRLTVT.

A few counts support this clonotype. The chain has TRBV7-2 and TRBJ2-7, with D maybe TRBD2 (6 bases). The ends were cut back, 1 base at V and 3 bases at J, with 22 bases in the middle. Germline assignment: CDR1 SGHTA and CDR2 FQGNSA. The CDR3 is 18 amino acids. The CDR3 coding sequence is TGTGCCAGCAGCTTAGTAGGAGGGAGCTCACTCGGAGGCTACGAGCAGTACTTC. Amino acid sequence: CASSLVGGSSLGGYEQYF.